This T cell receptor (beta chain) was recorded in a study of cytomegalovirus exposure and HLA in healthy donors. The overall study: A prior study identified 110 million or so unique TCR beta sequences from about 179 million T cells.

Study-level findings and limits: In a later analysis, HLA-C alleles had the fewest associated TCRs, DRB1 alleles the most. Analyses of presence/absence relied on an assumption of roughly uniform sequencing depth across donors.

With respect to this clone: Its specificity is unknown.

There were likely unrecorded immune exposures, though donors were nominally healthy when sampled. It was with 60 Vbeta and 13 Jbeta primers that the PCR ran. Assay used: immunoSEQ multiplex PCR; TCRdb lists only in-frame clones, some missing. The table shows tens of thousands of clones, with around 58% occurring only once. The sequence was obtained from a young man in good health and CMV-seropositive. Specimen: PBMCs.

CDR3 nucleotides: TGTGCCAGCAGCCTGGCTCGAACCGGGGAGCTGTTTTTT. It translates to CASSLARTGELFF. This chain uses TRBV28 with TRBJ2-2; D not resolved. CDR1 MDHEN and CDR2 SYDVKM come from the germline V gene. CDR3 size: 13 residues. V lost 6 bases, J lost 5 bases, and 10 bases lay in between.